These 15 T cell receptor beta chains share one sample of origin, sequenced in a study of monozygotic twins with inflammatory bowel disease. TCRdb reprocessed the 5' RACE reads; each CDR3 protein has one entry and no DNA is given. The ten most abundant clones cover 2.5% to 3% of a sample with 350,000 to 400,000 distinct CDR3 sequences. The sample consisted of blood. Source of these receptors: a human donor with ulcerative colitis or Crohn's disease, or a healthy co-twin of an affected twin (not recorded which).

The chain combines TRBV18 with TRBJ1-3; TCRdb outputs TRBD1, but without DNA this stays unchecked. CDR3 length equals 15 residues. Germline CDR1 reads KGHSH; CDR2 reads LQKENI. The CDR3 loop reads CASTLDRLARNTIYF.

This sequence joins TRBV7-2 and TRBJ2-3; TCRdb designates TRBD1, a call that cannot be tested without DNA. Germline loops: CDR1 SGHTA, CDR2 FQGNSA. This CDR3 is 15 amino acids long. CDR3 protein: CASSSRPGSENTQYF.

The chain combines TRBV5-1 with TRBJ2-5. Germline V lookup: CDR1 SGHRS, CDR2 YFSETQ. The CDR3 has 13 residues. CDR3 amino acids: CASSFGAEETQYF.

This chain uses TRBV20-1 with TRBJ2-7. This CDR3 comprises 13 residues. In germline, CDR1 is DFQATT, CDR2 SNEGSKA (reference sequence). This CDR3 is CSASYSSFYEQYF.

The chain has TRBV12-3 or TRBV12-4 and TRBJ2-5; TCRdb reports TRBD1, a call that lacks DNA to check it against. This CDR3 is built from 15 residues. CDR3 loop: CASSLRETLPETQYF.

The J gene is TRBJ1-6, the V gene TRBV7-6; TCRdb reports TRBD1, a call that lacks DNA to check it against. CDR3 length: 14 residues. Germline CDR1 is SGHVS and CDR2 is FNYEAQ. This CDR3 reads CASSQTGGGSPLHF.

The V gene is TRBV12-3 or TRBV12-4, the J gene TRBJ2-1; the TRBD2 assignment by TCRdb is unverifiable without DNA. The CDR3 is made up of 16 amino acids. The CDR3 region is CASSPSGGVSYNEQFF.

V is TRBV24-1 and J is TRBJ2-5; TCRdb names TRBD1, which stays unverified in the absence of DNA. The CDR3 is 16 amino acids. Germline lookup yields CDR1 KGHDR and CDR2 SFDVKD. The CDR3 loop is CATSDGGRGGQETQYF.

This chain connects TRBV9 to TRBJ2-1; no DNA is available, so the TRBD1 call from TCRdb remains unchecked. Germline V gene data show CDR1 as SGDLS and CDR2 as YYNGEE. The CDR3 has 15 residues. CDR3 residues: CASSVGGANYNEQFF.

The gene calls are TRBV12-3 or TRBV12-4 and TRBJ2-5; there is no DNA to check the TCRdb D call of TRBD2. CDR3 length: 16 residues. CDR3 sequence: CASRRTSGGYQETQYF.

The V call is TRBV7-9, the J call TRBJ1-2. The germline gives CDR1 SEHNR, CDR2 FQNEAQ (reference sequence). The CDR3 contains 12 residues. The CDR3 region is CASSSRHLGYTF. The full variable domain, completed using reference TRBV7-9 and TRBJ1-2, is DTGVSQNPRHKITKRGQNVTFRCDPISEHNRLYWYRQTLGQGPEFLTYFQNEAQLEKSRLLSDRFSAERPKGSFSTLEIQRTEQGDSAMYLCASSSRHLGYTFGSGTRLTVV.

The V call is TRBV6-5, the J call TRBJ2-7; TCRdb proposes TRBD1, but this gene call is untestable without DNA. There are 13 residues in the CDR3. In germline, CDR1 is MNHEY, CDR2 SVGAGI. The CDR3 loop is CASLRGGWREQYF.

The gene calls are TRBV7-2 and TRBJ2-5; checking the TCRdb D call of TRBD1 is not possible without DNA. The length of the CDR3 is 17 residues. Germline V gene sequence: CDR1 SGHTA, CDR2 FQGNSA. The chain's CDR3 is CASSRRVGGQGRETQYF. Full variable domain (remainder filled in from reference TRBV7-2 and TRBJ2-5): GAGVSQSPSNKVTEKGKDVELRCDPISGHTALYWYRQSLGQGLEFLIYFQGNSAPDKSGLPSDRFSAERTGGSVSTLTIQRTQQEDSAVYLCASSRRVGGQGRETQYFGPGTRLLVL.

The chain is built from TRBV5-1 and TRBJ2-2; TCRdb returns TRBD2, unconfirmable since there is no DNA. Germline lookup yields CDR1 SGHRS and CDR2 YFSETQ. This CDR3 contains 13 residues. The CDR3 sequence: CASSLLEAGELFF. Combining the CDR3 with reference TRBV5-1 and TRBJ2-2 gives the whole variable domain KAGVTQTPRYLIKTRGQQVTLSCSPISGHRSVSWYQQTPGQGLQFLFEYFSETQRNKGNFPGRFSGRQFSNSRSEMNVSTLELGDSALYLCASSLLEAGELFFGEGSRLTVL.

The V call is TRBV7-3, the J call TRBJ1-2; without DNA, the TCRdb call of TRBD1 cannot be checked. CDR1 is SGHTA and CDR2 is FQGTGA in the germline V gene. The CDR3 loop spans 13 amino acids. The CDR3 sequence is CASSPTLDSGYTF. The whole variable domain, filled in from reference TRBV7-3 and TRBJ1-2, reads GAGVSQTPSNKVTEKGKYVELRCDPISGHTALYWYRQSLGQGPEFLIYFQGTGAADDSGLPNDRFFAVRPEGSVSTLKIQRTERGDSAVYLCASSPTLDSGYTFGSGTRLTVV.